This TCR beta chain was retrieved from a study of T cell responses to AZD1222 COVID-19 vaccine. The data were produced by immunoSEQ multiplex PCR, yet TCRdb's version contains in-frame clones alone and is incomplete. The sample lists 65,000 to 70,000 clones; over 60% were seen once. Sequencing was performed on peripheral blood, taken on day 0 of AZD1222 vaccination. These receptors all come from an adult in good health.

CDR3 sequence (DNA): TGTGCCAGCAGCTTAGGGGTACGAGAGACCCAGTACTTC. Protein sequence: CASSLGVRETQYF. The chain employs TRBV7-8 and TRBJ2-5; D gene ambiguous. The CDR3 has 13 residues. Trimming left V 1 base short and J 4 bases short, with 7 bases between. The germline V gene encodes CDR1 SGHVS and CDR2 FQNEAQ.